The rows below give T cell receptor beta chains drawn from one sample of a study of blood T cell repertoires in COVID-19. Clones were sequenced by immunoSEQ multiplex PCR, and TCRdb holds only the in-frame ones, with some missing. This table holds 400,000 to 550,000 clones, about 90% found once. Material: PBMCs or T cells enriched from blood (not recorded which). The receptors stem from a woman between 18 and 30 years old with acute COVID-19. The CDR3 runs from the conserved cysteine through the conserved F or W. Fields, in order: clone size, J gene, V gene, D gene, CDR3 protein, CDR3 DNA. D genes are given only for firm matches. The size entry is marked missing in some rows and otherwise reads once, few, many or a size class.

. | TRBJ2-2 | TRBV5-1 | TRBD1 | CASSLVGQGTGELFF | TGCGCCAGCAGCTTGGTTGGACAGGGGACCGGGGAGCTGTTTTTT
. | TRBJ1-5 | TRBV2 | TRBD1 | CASGMGTGGLGNQPQHF | TGTGCCAGCGGTATGGGGACAGGGGGCTTGGGCAATCAGCCCCAGCATTTT
. | TRBJ1-2 | TRBV5-8 | . | CASSSLRGEGPRNYGYTF | TGTGCCAGCAGCTCCCTTCGGGGGGAAGGCCCTAGAAACTATGGCTACACCTTC
. | TRBJ2-7 | TRBV23-1 | TRBD1 | CASSPEGQNSYEQYF | TGCGCCAGCAGTCCCGAGGGACAGAACTCCTACGAGCAGTACTTC
. | TRBJ1-4 | TRBV3-1/TRBV3-2 | TRBD1 | CASSQDGTGEKLFF | TGTGCCAGCAGCCAAGATGGGACAGGAGAAAAACTGTTTTTT
. | TRBJ2-1 | TRBV4-3 | TRBD2 | CASSQDTLAGGPQFF | TGCGCCAGCAGCCAAGATACCCTGGCGGGAGGGCCTCAGTTCTTC
. | TRBJ2-7 | TRBV24-1 | . | CATSDRASEDEQYF | TGTGCCACCAGTGACAGGGCGTCCGAAGACGAGCAGTACTTC
once | TRBJ2-1 | TRBV7-6 | TRBD2 | CASSSSGGASEQFF | TGTGCCAGCAGCTCTAGCGGGGGGGCGAGTGAGCAGTTCTTC
. | TRBJ1-1 | TRBV28 | TRBD1 | CASSPSGQGNTEAFF | TGTGCCAGCAGTCCTTCGGGACAGGGGAACACTGAAGCTTTCTTT
once | TRBJ2-2 | TRBV5-4 | TRBD2 | CASSLNSGAINTGELFF | TGTGCCAGCAGCCTAAATAGCGGGGCTATTAACACCGGGGAGCTGTTTTTT
once | TRBJ2-2 | TRBV10-3 | . | CAISDRGAGELFF | TGTGCCATCAGTGATAGGGGCGCCGGGGAGCTGTTTTTT
. | TRBJ1-2 | TRBV5-1 | . | CASSLEGRHGYTF | TGCGCCAGCAGCTTGGAAGGGAGGCACGGCTACACCTTC
. | TRBJ2-3 | TRBV7-6 | . | CASRLGAGASTDTQYF | TGTGCCAGCAGACTCGGGGCGGGGGCCTCCACAGATACGCAGTATTTT
. | TRBJ2-5 | TRBV10-3 | TRBD2 | CAISAPGGETQYF | TGTGCCATCAGTGCCCCGGGGGGGGAGACCCAGTACTTC
. | TRBJ2-1 | TRBV28 | . | CASSTQGNSYNEQFF | TGTGCCAGCAGTACTCAGGGCAATAGTTACAATGAGCAGTTCTTC
. | TRBJ1-5 | TRBV7-9 | . | CASSFLDPDQPQHF | TGTGCCAGCAGCTTTCTAGACCCCGATCAGCCCCAGCATTTT
. | TRBJ2-7 | TRBV28 | . | CASRRDEQYF | TGTGCCAGCAGAAGAGACGAGCAGTACTTC
. | TRBJ2-1 | TRBV4-1 | . | CASSQGGGDRFPFF | TGCGCCAGCAGCCAAGGGGGAGGCGACCGCTTCCCGTTCTTC
. | TRBJ1-1 | TRBV6-5 | . | CASSSPGHTNTEAFF | TGTGCCAGCAGTTCGCCGGGACACACGAACACTGAAGCTTTCTTT
. | TRBJ2-1 | TRBV9 | TRBD2 | CASSAMARGGGEQFF | TGTGCCAGCAGCGCAATGGCCCGGGGGGGCGGTGAGCAGTTCTTC
. | TRBJ1-4 | TRBV11-2 | . | CASSPAGVTNEKLFF | TGTGCCAGCAGCCCCGCAGGGGTGACTAATGAAAAACTGTTTTTT
. | TRBJ1-1 | TRBV15 | TRBD1 | CATSRASTGRILNTEAFF | TGTGCCACCAGCAGGGCCTCGACAGGGAGGATTTTGAACACTGAAGCTTTCTTT
. | TRBJ1-6 | TRBV18 | . | CASSPSWGENSPLHF | TGTGCCAGCTCACCCTCCTGGGGGGAAAATTCACCCCTCCACTTT
. | TRBJ2-1 | TRBV10-1 | TRBD2 | CASSRGLAGNNEQFF | TGCGCCAGCAGTAGGGGACTAGCGGGGAACAATGAGCAGTTCTTC
. | TRBJ1-1 | TRBV5-1 | . | CASSVGQLNTEAFF | TGCGCCAGCAGCGTCGGACAGCTGAACACTGAAGCTTTCTTT
. | TRBJ2-3 | TRBV6-5 | . | CASSYLSPRGTDTQYF | TGTGCCAGCAGTTACTTGTCCCCGAGGGGCACAGATACGCAGTATTTT
. | TRBJ2-2 | TRBV6-6 | . | CASSYPASGNTGELFF | TGTGCCAGCAGTTACCCCGCCAGCGGGAACACCGGGGAGCTGTTTTTT
. | TRBJ1-2 | TRBV5-1 | . | CASSLAEGRNYGYTF | TGCGCCAGCAGCTTGGCGGAGGGCAGGAACTATGGCTACACCTTC
. | TRBJ1-2 | TRBV28 | . | CASGPNYGYTF | TGTGCCAGCGGCCCGAACTATGGCTACACCTTC
. | TRBJ1-3 | TRBV28 | . | CASSLPQGYGNTIYF | TGTGCCAGCAGTTTACCACAGGGATATGGAAACACCATATATTTT
. | TRBJ1-3 | TRBV6-1 | . | CASSDGQGNTIYF | TGTGCCAGCAGTGATGGACAGGGAAACACCATATATTTT
once | TRBJ2-1 | TRBV28 | TRBD2 | CASRLRTSGYNEQFF | TGTGCCAGCAGACTAAGGACTAGCGGCTACAATGAGCAGTTCTTC
. | TRBJ2-7 | TRBV2 | . | CASTKEGGSYEQYF | TGTGCCAGCACCAAGGAAGGGGGATCCTACGAGCAGTACTTC
. | TRBJ2-7 | TRBV30 | TRBD1 | CAWRTGTGTYEQYF | TGTGCCTGGAGAACGGGGACAGGGACCTACGAGCAGTACTTC
. | TRBJ2-1 | TRBV28 | . | CASKKGGLTEQFF | TGTGCCAGCAAAAAGGGGGGGCTGACTGAGCAGTTCTTC
. | TRBJ2-1 | TRBV27 | . | CASSPRGRSSYNEQFF | TGTGCCAGCAGTCCCCGTGGCCGGAGCTCCTACAATGAGCAGTTCTTC
. | TRBJ1-1 | TRBV3-1/TRBV3-2 | TRBD1 | CASSQGQGTEAFF | TGTGCCAGCAGCCAGGGACAGGGCACTGAAGCTTTCTTT
once | TRBJ2-5 | TRBV11-2 | TRBD2 | CASSLGSGGQETQYF | TGTGCCAGCAGCTTAGGTAGCGGGGGGCAAGAGACCCAGTACTTC
. | TRBJ2-1 | TRBV12-3/TRBV12-4 | TRBD2 | CASSLGTSNEQFF | TGTGCCAGCAGCCTCGGGACTAGCAATGAGCAGTTCTTC
few | TRBJ1-5 | TRBV19 | . | CASSMGGFSNQPQHF | TGTGCCAGTAGTATGGGGGGTTTTAGCAATCAGCCCCAGCATTTT
once | TRBJ1-2 | TRBV9 | . | CASSSTPGQNYGYTF | TGTGCCAGCAGCTCCACCCCGGGACAAAACTATGGCTACACCTTC
. | TRBJ1-6 | TRBV28 | . | CASSLYRIDNSPLHF | TGTGCCAGCAGTTTATACAGAATCGATAATTCACCCCTCCACTTT
. | TRBJ2-2 | TRBV7-3 | TRBD1 | CASSLNPPIRGPTGELFF | TGTGCCAGCAGCTTAAATCCTCCTATCAGGGGGCCTACCGGGGAGCTGTTTTTT
. | TRBJ2-6 | TRBV18 | TRBD2 | CASSLGLAGSGANVLTF | TGTGCCAGCTCACTGGGACTAGCGGGTTCTGGGGCCAACGTCCTGACTTTC
. | TRBJ2-1 | TRBV19 | . | CASSMRGGEQFF | TGTGCCAGTAGTATGAGGGGAGGTGAGCAGTTCTTC
. | TRBJ1-1 | TRBV10-1 | . | CASSEFRNTEAFF | TGCGCCAGCAGTGAGTTTAGGAACACTGAAGCTTTCTTT
. | TRBJ2-2 | TRBV27 | . | CASKLAYTGELFF | TGTGCCAGCAAGCTAGCCTACACCGGGGAGCTGTTTTTT
. | TRBJ2-1 | TRBV4-3 | TRBD2 | CASSQGGTSGSRNEQFF | TGCGCCAGCAGCCAGGGCGGGACTAGCGGGAGTAGGAATGAGCAGTTCTTC
. | TRBJ1-5 | TRBV19 | . | CASSPDSSNQPQHF | TGTGCCAGTAGCCCCGACAGTAGCAATCAGCCCCAGCATTTT
once | TRBJ1-5 | TRBV9 | . | CASSGGPNQPQHF | TGTGCCAGCAGCGGCGGTCCCAATCAGCCCCAGCATTTT
. | TRBJ1-6 | TRBV12-5 | . | CASGFGSGLENSPLHF | TGTGCTAGTGGTTTCGGGTCAGGGCTAGAGAATTCACCCCTCCACTTT
. | TRBJ1-3 | TRBV2 | . | CASSDDRGSGNTIYF | TGTGCCAGCAGTGATGACCGGGGCTCTGGAAACACCATATATTTT
. | TRBJ1-2 | TRBV10-3 | TRBD1 | CAMGPGQGAGYTF | TGTGCCATGGGACCGGGACAGGGCGCTGGCTACACCTTC
. | TRBJ2-1 | TRBV5-5 | TRBD2 | CASSGALTSGSYNEQFF | TGTGCCAGCAGCGGGGCACTGACTAGCGGGTCCTACAATGAGCAGTTCTTC
. | TRBJ1-2 | TRBV2 | . | CASQGGTQFYGYTF | TGTGCCAGCCAAGGCGGCACCCAGTTCTATGGCTACACCTTC
. | TRBJ2-1 | TRBV11-2 | TRBD1 | CASSSRQGSYNEQFF | TGTGCCAGCAGCTCCAGACAGGGTTCGTACAATGAGCAGTTCTTC
few | TRBJ1-2 | TRBV5-6 | . | CASSFISRGYGYTF | TGTGCCAGCAGCTTCATCTCGAGGGGGTATGGCTACACCTTC
. | TRBJ2-1 | TRBV10-1 | TRBD2 | CASSESKRGNNEQFF | TGCGCCAGCAGTGAGTCGAAGCGGGGGAACAATGAGCAGTTCTTC
. | TRBJ1-2 | TRBV18 | TRBD1 | CASSPPGQIYGYTF | TGTGCCAGCTCACCACCGGGACAGATTTATGGCTACACCTTC